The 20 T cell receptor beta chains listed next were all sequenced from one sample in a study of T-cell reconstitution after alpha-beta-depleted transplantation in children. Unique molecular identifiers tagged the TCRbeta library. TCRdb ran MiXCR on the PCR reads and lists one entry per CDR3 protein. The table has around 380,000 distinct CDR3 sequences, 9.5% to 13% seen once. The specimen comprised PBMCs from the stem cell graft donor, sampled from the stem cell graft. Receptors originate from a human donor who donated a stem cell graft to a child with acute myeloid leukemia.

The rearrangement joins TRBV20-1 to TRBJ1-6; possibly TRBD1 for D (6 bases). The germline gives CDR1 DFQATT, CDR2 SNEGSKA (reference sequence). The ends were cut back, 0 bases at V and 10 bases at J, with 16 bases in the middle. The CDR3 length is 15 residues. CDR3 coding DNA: TGCAGTGCTAGAGATCATGAACAGGGCAACTCACCCCTCCACTTT. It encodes CSARDHEQGNSPLHF.

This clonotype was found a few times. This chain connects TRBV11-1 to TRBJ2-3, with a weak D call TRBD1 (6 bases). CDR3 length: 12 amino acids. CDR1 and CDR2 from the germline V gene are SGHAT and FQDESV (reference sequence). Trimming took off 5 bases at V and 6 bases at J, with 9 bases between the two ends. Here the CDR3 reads CASSGTGDTQYF. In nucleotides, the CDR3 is TGTGCCAGCAGCGGCACAGGGGATACGCAGTATTTT.

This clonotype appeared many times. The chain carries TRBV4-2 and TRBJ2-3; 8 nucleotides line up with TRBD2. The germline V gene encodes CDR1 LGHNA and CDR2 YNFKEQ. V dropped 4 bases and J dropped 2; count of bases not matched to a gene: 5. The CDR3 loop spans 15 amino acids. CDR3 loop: CASSRSSGHTDTQYF. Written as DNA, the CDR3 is TGTGCCAGCAGCCGTTCTAGCGGGCACACAGATACGCAGTATTTT.

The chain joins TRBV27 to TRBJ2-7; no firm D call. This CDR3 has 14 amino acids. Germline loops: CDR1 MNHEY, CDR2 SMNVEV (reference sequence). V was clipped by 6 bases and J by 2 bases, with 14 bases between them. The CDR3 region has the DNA TGTGCCAGCAGGCATAGGCCGTTGCCCTACGAGCAGTACGTC. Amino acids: CASRHRPLPYEQYV.

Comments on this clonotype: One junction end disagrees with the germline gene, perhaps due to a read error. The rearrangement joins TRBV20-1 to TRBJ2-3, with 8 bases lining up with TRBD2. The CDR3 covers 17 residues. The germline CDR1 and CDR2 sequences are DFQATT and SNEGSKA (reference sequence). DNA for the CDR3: TGCTGTGCTAGTCCTCTTCGATTAGCGGGACTAACAGATACGCAGTATTTT. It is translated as CCASPLRLAGLTDTQYF.

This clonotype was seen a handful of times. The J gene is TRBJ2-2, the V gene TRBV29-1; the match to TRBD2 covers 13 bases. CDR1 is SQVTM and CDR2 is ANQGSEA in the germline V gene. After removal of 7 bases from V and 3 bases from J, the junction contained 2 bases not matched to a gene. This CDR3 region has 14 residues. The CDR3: CSGLAGGYTGELFF. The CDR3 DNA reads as TGCAGCGGACTAGCGGGAGGTTACACCGGGGAGCTGTTTTTT.

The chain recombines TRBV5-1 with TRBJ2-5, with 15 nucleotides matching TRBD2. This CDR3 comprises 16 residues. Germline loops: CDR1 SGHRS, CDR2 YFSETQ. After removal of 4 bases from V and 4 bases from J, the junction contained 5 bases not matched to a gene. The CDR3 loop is CASSNGGLAGGETQYF. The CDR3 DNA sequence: TGCGCCAGCAGCAACGGGGGACTAGCGGGGGGAGAGACCCAGTACTTC.

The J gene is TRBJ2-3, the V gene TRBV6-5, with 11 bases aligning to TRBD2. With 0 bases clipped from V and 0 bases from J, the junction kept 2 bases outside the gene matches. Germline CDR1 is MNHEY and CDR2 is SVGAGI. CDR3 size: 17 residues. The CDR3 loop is CASSYSRTSGSTDTQYF. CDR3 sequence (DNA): TGTGCCAGCAGTTACTCCAGGACTAGCGGGAGCACAGATACGCAGTATTTT.

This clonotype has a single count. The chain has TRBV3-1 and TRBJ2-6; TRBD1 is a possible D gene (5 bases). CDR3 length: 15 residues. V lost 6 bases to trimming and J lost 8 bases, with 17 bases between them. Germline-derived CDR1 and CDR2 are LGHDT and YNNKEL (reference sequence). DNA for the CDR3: TGTGCCAGCAGAGAAAAAGGGGTAGGGTCCAACGTCCTGACTTTC. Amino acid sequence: CASREKGVGSNVLTF.

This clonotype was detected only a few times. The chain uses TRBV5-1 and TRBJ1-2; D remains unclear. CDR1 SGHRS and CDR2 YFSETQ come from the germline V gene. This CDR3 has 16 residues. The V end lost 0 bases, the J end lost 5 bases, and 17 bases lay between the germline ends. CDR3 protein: CASSLGGVWRVYGYTF. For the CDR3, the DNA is TGCGCCAGCAGCTTGGGGGGAGTTTGGAGAGTTTATGGCTACACCTTC.

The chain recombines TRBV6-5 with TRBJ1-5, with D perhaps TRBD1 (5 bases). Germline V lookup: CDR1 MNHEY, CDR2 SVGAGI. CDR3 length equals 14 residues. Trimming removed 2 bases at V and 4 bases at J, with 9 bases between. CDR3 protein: CASSYARVNQPQHF. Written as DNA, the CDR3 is TGTGCCAGCAGTTACGCCAGGGTTAATCAGCCCCAGCATTTT.

The CDR3 sequence: CASKDPAGGLNTGELFF. The CDR3 nucleotides are TGTGCCAGCAAAGACCCAGCGGGAGGGCTGAACACCGGGGAGCTGTTTTTT. The chain joins TRBV9 to TRBJ2-2, with TRBD2 matching over 10 bases. Trimming at V came to 6 bases and at J to 1 base, leaving 9 bases not matched to a gene. CDR1 is SGDLS and CDR2 is YYNGEE in the germline V gene. CDR3 length: 17 amino acids.

The CDR3: CAIPSPRANYGYTF. CDR3 in DNA: TGTGCCATTCCTTCACCACGGGCTAACTATGGCTACACCTTC. The chain has TRBV12-3 or TRBV12-4 and TRBJ1-2, with D hard to call. The V end was cut by 10 bases, the J end by 0 bases, with 15 bases between. The CDR3 runs to 14 residues.

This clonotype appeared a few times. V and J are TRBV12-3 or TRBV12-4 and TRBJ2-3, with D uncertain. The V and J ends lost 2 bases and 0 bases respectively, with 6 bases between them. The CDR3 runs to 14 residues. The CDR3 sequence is CASSLTSSTDTQYF. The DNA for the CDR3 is TGTGCCAGCAGTTTAACCTCCAGCACAGATACGCAGTATTTT.

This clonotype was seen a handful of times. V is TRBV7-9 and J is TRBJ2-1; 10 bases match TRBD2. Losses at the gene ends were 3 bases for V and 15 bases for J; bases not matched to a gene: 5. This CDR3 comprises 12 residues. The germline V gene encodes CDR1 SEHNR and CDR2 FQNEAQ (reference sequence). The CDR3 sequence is CASSFSGGKGFF. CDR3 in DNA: TGTGCCAGCAGCTTTAGCGGGGGGAAGGGGTTCTTC.

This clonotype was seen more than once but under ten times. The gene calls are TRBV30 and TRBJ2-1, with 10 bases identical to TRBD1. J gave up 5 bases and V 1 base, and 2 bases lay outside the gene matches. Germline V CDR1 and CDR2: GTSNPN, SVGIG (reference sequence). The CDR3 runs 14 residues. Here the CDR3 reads CAWSGDRGNNEQFF. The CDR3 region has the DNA TGTGCCTGGAGTGGGGACAGGGGTAACAATGAGCAGTTCTTC.

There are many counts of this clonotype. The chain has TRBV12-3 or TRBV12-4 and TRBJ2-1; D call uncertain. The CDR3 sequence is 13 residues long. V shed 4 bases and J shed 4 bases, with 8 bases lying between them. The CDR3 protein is CASSSRRYNEQFF. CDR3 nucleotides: TGTGCCAGCAGTTCGCGAAGGTACAATGAGCAGTTCTTC.

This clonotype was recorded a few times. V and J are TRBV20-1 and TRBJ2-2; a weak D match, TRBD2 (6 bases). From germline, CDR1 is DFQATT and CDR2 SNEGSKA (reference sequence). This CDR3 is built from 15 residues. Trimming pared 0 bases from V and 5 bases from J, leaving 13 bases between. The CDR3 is CSARDSGSGTGELFF. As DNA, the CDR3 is TGCAGTGCTAGAGATTCCGGGAGTGGTACCGGGGAGCTGTTTTTT.

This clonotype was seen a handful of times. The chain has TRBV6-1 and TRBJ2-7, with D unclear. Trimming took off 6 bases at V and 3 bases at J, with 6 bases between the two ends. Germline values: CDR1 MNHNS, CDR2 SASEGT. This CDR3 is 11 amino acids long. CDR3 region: CASRGSYEQYV. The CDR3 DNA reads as TGTGCCAGCAGGGGCAGCTACGAGCAGTACGTC.

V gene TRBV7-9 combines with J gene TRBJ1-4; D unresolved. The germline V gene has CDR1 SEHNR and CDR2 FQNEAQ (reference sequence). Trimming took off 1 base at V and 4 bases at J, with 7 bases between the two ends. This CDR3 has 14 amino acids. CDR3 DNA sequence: TGTGCCAGCAGCTTAGTCCCAGTTAATGAAAAACTGTTTTTT. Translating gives CASSLVPVNEKLFF.